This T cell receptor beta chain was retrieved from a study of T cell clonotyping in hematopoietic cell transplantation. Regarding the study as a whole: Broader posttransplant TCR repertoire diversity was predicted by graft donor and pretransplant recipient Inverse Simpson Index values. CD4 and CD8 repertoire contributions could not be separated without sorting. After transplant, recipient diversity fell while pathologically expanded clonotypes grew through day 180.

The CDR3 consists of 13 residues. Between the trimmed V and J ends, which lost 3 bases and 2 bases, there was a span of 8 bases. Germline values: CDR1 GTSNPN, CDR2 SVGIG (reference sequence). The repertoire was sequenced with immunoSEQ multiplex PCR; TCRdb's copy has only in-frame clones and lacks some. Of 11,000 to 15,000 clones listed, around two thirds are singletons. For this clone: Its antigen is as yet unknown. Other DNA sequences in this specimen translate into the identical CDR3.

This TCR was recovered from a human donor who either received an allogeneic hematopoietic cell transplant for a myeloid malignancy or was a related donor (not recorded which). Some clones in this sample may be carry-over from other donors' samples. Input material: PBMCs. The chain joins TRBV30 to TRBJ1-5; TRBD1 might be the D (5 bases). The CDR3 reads CAWSGGGNQPQHF. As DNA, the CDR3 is TGTGCCTGGAGCGGAGGGGGCAATCAGCCCCAGCATTTT.